This TCR beta chain was observed in a study of T cell responses to AZD1222 COVID-19 vaccine. General study findings and limits: Baseline testing showed seropositivity in only a handful of AZD1222 recipients. Unmutated regions of variants are reportedly targeted by nearly half of spike-specific TCRs. Donors, mostly white British, included more females; clonal diversity was possibly underestimated.

Concerning this clone itself: Antigen: not known.

Trimming cost V 1 base and J 4 bases, with 4 bases left between them. The CDR3 runs to 12 residues. CDR1 and CDR2 (germline): SQVTM, ANQGSEA. Method: immunoSEQ multiplex PCR; TCRdb's copy keeps in-frame clones and lacks some. The sample lists more than 85,000 clones, about 88% occurring once. The chain uses TRBV29-1 and TRBJ2-2, with no clear D. The source was peripheral blood, collected on day 0 of AZD1222 vaccination. This clonotype was obtained from an adult in good health. CDR3 protein: CSVEGGTGELFF. The CDR3, as DNA: TGCAGCGTTGAAGGAGGCACCGGGGAGCTGTTTTTT.